This T cell receptor beta chain was recovered during a study of technical replicates of blood from a handful of donors. Trimming took 0 bases from V and 1 from J, leaving 6 bases between them. The germline V gene encodes CDR1 MNHNY and CDR2 SVGAGI (reference sequence). The CDR3 contains 14 residues. Assay: immunoSEQ multiplex PCR; the TCRdb copy retains only in-frame clones and omits some. The sample lists some 30,000 clones, over 85% occurring once. The sequencing sample was made of PBMCs. This receptor was identified in a human donor in good health. Some clones in this sample may be carry-over from other donors' samples. The chain is built from TRBV6-6 and TRBJ1-1, with a weak D call TRBD1 (5 bases). The CDR3 DNA sequence: TGTGCCAGCAGTTACTCCCAGGGGAACACTGAAGCTTTCTTT. It specifies CASSYSQGNTEAFF.